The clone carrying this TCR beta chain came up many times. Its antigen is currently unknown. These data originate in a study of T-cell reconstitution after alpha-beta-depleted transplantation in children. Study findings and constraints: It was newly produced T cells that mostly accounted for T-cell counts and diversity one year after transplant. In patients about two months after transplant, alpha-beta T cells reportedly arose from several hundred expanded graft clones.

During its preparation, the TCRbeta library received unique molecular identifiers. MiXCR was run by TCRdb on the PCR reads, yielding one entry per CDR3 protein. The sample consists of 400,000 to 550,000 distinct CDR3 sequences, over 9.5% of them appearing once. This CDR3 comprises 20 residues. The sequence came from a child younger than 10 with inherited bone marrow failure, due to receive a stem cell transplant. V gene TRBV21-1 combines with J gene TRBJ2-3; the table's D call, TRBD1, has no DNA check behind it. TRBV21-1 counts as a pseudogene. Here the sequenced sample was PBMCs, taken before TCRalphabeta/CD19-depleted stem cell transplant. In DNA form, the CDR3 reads TGTGCCAGCAGCAAAGGAAATCGGGCGGACAGTATACTAGCGCGAGATACGCAGTATTTT. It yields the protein CASSKGNRADSILARDTQYF.